Sequencing of this T cell receptor beta chain was carried out in a study of cytomegalovirus exposure and HLA in healthy donors. Turning to the study itself: Prior work identified 95 million to 120 million unique TCR beta sequences in about 179 million T cells.

V was clipped by 3 bases and J by 8 bases, with 10 bases between them. The CDR3 sequence is 13 residues long. The germline V gene encodes CDR1 ENHRY and CDR2 SYGVKD. PCR was performed using 60 Vbeta and 13 Jbeta primers. Measured with immunoSEQ multiplex PCR; TCRdb has only the in-frame clones, and not every one. In the table there are 200,000 to 250,000 clones, around 76% of which are singletons. Findings of the study overall: The authors later found HLA-associated TCR beta chains more clonally expanded than equally common others. The study flagged 150 to 200 TCR beta chains as cytomegalovirus-associated.

Points on this clone: Antigen unknown.

Sequencing was done on a sample of PBMCs. The receptor was derived from a man younger than 30 in good health and CMV-seronegative. The rearrangement uses TRBV10-3 and TRBJ1-4, with a tentative D call TRBD1 (6 bases). In DNA, the CDR3 is TGTGCCATCAGTGACAGGGGAGGGGAAAAACTGTTTTTT. Its protein is CAISDRGGEKLFF.